Included here is one T cell receptor (beta chain) sequence, with context. The data were taken from a study of blood T cell repertoires in COVID-19. Across the whole study: PBMCs, B-cell-depleted T cells, or T cells provided the cDNA or gDNA that made up the material.

Only in-frame clones appear in the TCRdb table, and some are missing; sequencing was by immunoSEQ multiplex PCR. The sample shows about 58,000 clones, 90% of them seen only once. The CDR3 contains 16 residues. Germline CDR1 SGDLS, CDR2 YYNGEE. Trimming cost V 0 bases and J 4 bases, with 17 bases left between them. The receptor comes from a man aged 55 to 69 with active COVID-19. This chain joins TRBV9 and TRBJ2-7; maybe TRBD2 (5 bases). The sequencing input was peripheral blood. CDR3 residues: CASSVGRGPNNYEQYF. The CDR3 nucleotides are TGTGCCAGCAGCGTAGGGAGAGGGCCAAATAATTACGAGCAGTACTTC.